Listed here are 23 T cell receptor beta chains from one sample, sequenced in a study of cytomegalovirus exposure and HLA in healthy donors. The PCR made use of 60 Vbeta and 13 Jbeta primers. Some clones are missing from TCRdb's copy, which holds only in-frame ones; the method was immunoSEQ multiplex PCR. The table includes 150,000 to 160,000 clones, about 76% detected once. The sample comprised PBMCs. These receptors were obtained from a man aged 25 to 40 in good health and CMV-seropositive.

The rearrangement links TRBV7-9 to TRBJ2-1; D is perhaps TRBD2 (5 bases). Germline CDR1 reads SEHNR; CDR2 reads FQNEAQ (reference sequence). Trimming removed 4 bases at V and 3 bases at J, with 7 bases between. CDR3 length: 13 amino acids. The CDR3 nucleotides read TGTGCCAGCAGCTCCGGGGTCTACAATGAGCAGTTCTTC. Translating gives CASSSGVYNEQFF.

The genes are TRBV10-3 and TRBJ1-5; 11 positions agree with TRBD1. This CDR3 is built from 16 residues. Germline V CDR1 and CDR2: ENHRY, SYGVKD. V gave up 4 bases and J gave up 2 bases; unmatched junction bases: 4. CDR3 DNA sequence: TGTGCCATCAGTGGGACAGGGGGCTGGGGCAATCAGCCCCAGCATTTT. Protein product: CAISGTGGWGNQPQHF.

The sample holds a few counts of this clone. The V gene is TRBV5-8, the J gene TRBJ1-2; D is unclear. The V end was cut by 10 bases, the J end by 2 bases, with 18 bases between. Germline-derived CDR1 and CDR2 are SGHTS and YDEGEE. CDR3 length: 14 amino acids. CDR3 residues: CAARVEAGNYGYTF. CDR3 coding DNA: TGTGCCGCACGCGTTGAGGCGGGGAACTATGGCTACACCTTC. Combining the CDR3 with reference TRBV5-8 and TRBJ1-2 gives the whole variable domain EAGVTQSPTHLIKTRGQQATLRCSPISGHTSVYWYQQALGLGLQFLLWYDEGEERNRGNFPPRFSGRQFPNYSSELNVNALELEDSALYLCAARVEAGNYGYTFGSGTRLTVV.

V gene TRBV28 combines with J gene TRBJ2-7, with D perhaps matching TRBD1 (6 bases). Germline CDR1 MDHEN, CDR2 SYDVKM. The CDR3 contains 14 residues. Trimming stripped 8 bases from V and 0 bases from J, with 14 bases between. The CDR3 region is CASFRTALSYEQYF. In DNA form, the CDR3 reads TGTGCCAGCTTTCGGACAGCTCTCTCCTACGAGCAGTACTTC.

The chain is built from TRBV27 and TRBJ2-5; 11 bases are a match to TRBD1. This CDR3 region has 15 residues. V was pared by 5 bases and J by 6 bases, with 8 bases of the junction left unmatched. The germline gives CDR1 MNHEY, CDR2 SMNVEV (reference sequence). DNA of the CDR3: TGTGCCAGCAGTGGACAGGGGGCGGCGCAAAAGACCCAGTACTTC. Translating it yields CASSGQGAAQKTQYF.

The sample holds one count of this clone. Here the CDR3 DNA reads TGTGCCAGCAGCGGGGGGGCCGCCAATGAGCAGTTCTTC. Amino acid sequence: CASSGGAANEQFF. The rearrangement joins TRBV6-4 to TRBJ2-1; 8 bases fit TRBD2. The CDR3 runs 13 residues. Trimming cost V 6 bases and J 6 bases; bases outside gene matches: 4. In germline, CDR1 is MRHNA, CDR2 SNTAGT.

This chain joins TRBV9 and TRBJ1-1; a possible D gene is TRBD1 (6 bases). The CDR3 has 13 residues. Trimming removed 3 bases at V and 2 bases at J, with 8 bases between. Germline V gives CDR1 SGDLS, CDR2 YYNGEE. CDR3 coding DNA: TGTGCCAGCAGCGGACAGGCTAACACTGAAGCTTTCTTT. Translation gives CASSGQANTEAFF.

The gene calls are TRBV6-1 and TRBJ2-2; D perhaps matches TRBD2 (7 bases). V gave up 0 bases and J gave up 5 bases, with 13 bases separating them. The CDR3 loop spans 16 amino acids. Germline CDR1 reads MNHNS; CDR2 reads SASEGT. The CDR3 region is CASSEAGGRGTGELFF. The CDR3 DNA sequence: TGTGCCAGCAGTGAAGCAGGGGGGAGGGGAACCGGGGAGCTGTTTTTT.

This chain uses TRBV5-1 with TRBJ2-3; 12 nucleotides match TRBD2. The CDR3 extends over 15 amino acids. CDR1 and CDR2 from the germline V gene are SGHRS and YFSETQ. V shed 4 bases and J 3 bases; nucleotides not matched to a gene: 3. The CDR3: CASSLAGGPTDTQYF. CDR3 coding DNA: TGCGCCAGCAGCCTAGCGGGAGGGCCAACAGATACGCAGTATTTT.

As concerns this clone: A much more abundant neighbour one base away suggests this may be a read error. The chain carries TRBV7-8 and TRBJ2-5; no clear D gene. The CDR3 has 12 residues. CDR1 and CDR2 from the germline V gene are SGHVS and FQNEAQ. The V gene lost 3 bases and the J gene lost 14 bases, with 16 bases spanning the gap. In DNA form, the CDR3 reads TGTGCCAGCAGCTTTAGTCCCTACGAGCAATACTTC. This codes for CASSFSPYEQYF.

As DNA, the CDR3 is TGTGCCAGCAGCGTAGGTGGGGGCTCCCAAGAGACCCAGTACTTC. Protein sequence: CASSVGGGSQETQYF. V is TRBV9 and J is TRBJ2-5; perhaps TRBD1 as D (6 bases). The germline CDR1 and CDR2 sequences are SGDLS and YYNGEE. CDR3 length: 15 amino acids. The V gene lost 0 bases and the J gene lost 1 base, with 10 bases spanning the gap.

The chain carries TRBV6-5 and TRBJ2-7; maybe TRBD1 (5 bases). Germline-derived CDR1 and CDR2 are MNHEY and SVGAGI. Trimming took 0 bases from V and 2 from J, leaving 8 bases between them. The CDR3 is 14 residues long. The CDR3 protein is CASSYSPGTYEQYF. Here the CDR3 DNA reads TGTGCCAGCAGTTACTCCCCAGGGACCTACGAGCAGTACTTC.

J is TRBJ2-1 and V is TRBV28; 13 nucleotides line up with TRBD2. The CDR3 extends over 16 amino acids. CDR1 is MDHEN and CDR2 is SYDVKM in the germline V gene. Trimming at V came to 5 bases and at J to 7 bases, leaving 8 bases not matched to a gene. CDR3 residues: CASSTGTSGKLNEQFF. The CDR3 DNA reads TGTGCCAGCAGTACAGGGACTAGCGGGAAACTGAATGAGCAGTTCTTC.

This sequence joins TRBV29-1 and TRBJ2-7; D is uncertain. This CDR3 comprises 12 residues. From germline, CDR1 is SQVTM and CDR2 ANQGSEA. The germline V and J ends were trimmed by 4 bases and 0 bases, with 7 bases remaining between them. The CDR3 spells CSVGASSYEQYF. CDR3 coding DNA: TGCAGCGTTGGGGCTTCCTCCTACGAGCAGTACTTC.

The chain combines TRBV7-3 with TRBJ2-3; 7 bases map to TRBD2. The CDR3 sequence is 15 residues long. CDR1 SGHTA and CDR2 FQGTGA come from the germline V gene. J was trimmed by 4 bases and V by 5 bases; bases with no gene match: 9. The CDR3 loop is CASSKTGGSPDTQYF. The CDR3 region has the DNA TGTGCCAGCAGCAAAACGGGCGGGAGCCCAGATACGCAGTATTTT.

The chain is built from TRBV19 and TRBJ2-7; perhaps TRBD2 as D (5 bases). V shed 0 bases and J shed 2 bases, with 11 bases lying between them. In germline, CDR1 is LNHDA, CDR2 SQIVND (reference sequence). This CDR3 is built from 15 residues. CDR3: CASSIETGFTYEQYF. The CDR3 bases are TGTGCCAGTAGTATAGAAACGGGGTTTACCTACGAGCAGTACTTC. Full variable domain (remainder filled in from reference TRBV19 and TRBJ2-7): DGGITQSPKYLFRKEGQNVTLSCEQNLNHDAMYWYRQDPGQGLRLIYYSQIVNDFQKGDIAEGYSVSREKKESFPLTVTSAQKNPTAFYLCASSIETGFTYEQYFGPGTRLTVT.

The chain uses TRBV11-2 and TRBJ1-1; 7 nucleotides line up with TRBD1. With 3 bases clipped from V and 7 bases from J, the junction kept 8 bases outside the gene matches. The CDR3 spans 14 residues. Germline V gene data show CDR1 as SGHAT and CDR2 as FQNNGV. CDR3 region: CASSFKQGSNEAFF. The CDR3 DNA follows: TGTGCCAGCAGCTTTAAACAGGGGTCGAATGAAGCTTTCTTT.

The genes are TRBV2 and TRBJ2-1; D possibly corresponds to TRBD2 (5 bases). V lost 8 bases and J 0 bases, leaving 14 bases between the germline ends. Germline assignment: CDR1 SNHLY and CDR2 FYNNEI. CDR3 length: 15 residues. The chain's CDR3 is CASQGLASSYNEQFF. The CDR3 DNA is TGTGCCAGCCAAGGTCTAGCCTCCTCCTACAATGAGCAGTTCTTC.

A single count supports this clone. This rearrangement joins TRBV10-1 to TRBJ2-1; D remains unclear. Looked up from germline, CDR1 is WNHNN and CDR2 is SYGVQD (reference sequence). The CDR3 runs to 14 residues. V was pared by 0 bases and J by 4 bases, with 7 bases between. CDR3 sequence reads: CASSESYRYNEQFF. CDR3 nucleotides: TGCGCCAGCAGTGAGTCTTACAGATACAATGAGCAGTTCTTC.

The chain joins TRBV10-3 to TRBJ1-5; 8 bases map to TRBD1. V lost 0 bases, J lost 5 bases, and 3 bases stayed unmatched. This CDR3 has 15 residues. Germline loops: CDR1 ENHRY, CDR2 SYGVKD. The CDR3: CAISESGGQDQPQHF. Written as DNA, the CDR3 is TGTGCCATCAGTGAGTCAGGGGGACAGGATCAGCCCCAGCATTTT.

The gene calls are TRBV27 and TRBJ1-5; D is ambiguous. Germline V CDR1 and CDR2: MNHEY, SMNVEV (reference sequence). This CDR3 has 14 residues. CDR3 coding DNA: TGTGTCAGTCCGATCGGGTATGAGGCTCAGCCCCAGCATTTT. This encodes CVSPIGYEAQPQHF.

J is TRBJ2-5 and V is TRBV7-8; the D is unclear. V gave up 8 bases and J gave up 5 bases, with 12 bases separating them. CDR3 length: 12 amino acids. Germline V gives CDR1 SGHVS, CDR2 FQNEAQ. CDR3 nucleotides: TGTGCCAGCGCCTTACTCCTGGAGACCCAGTACTTC. It is translated as CASALLLETQYF.

The chain links TRBV28 to TRBJ2-1, with TRBD1 as a possible D gene (5 bases). Germline V gene lookup returns CDR1 MDHEN and CDR2 SYDVKM. Trimming took 6 bases from V and 8 from J, leaving 14 bases between them. The CDR3 has 13 amino acids. CDR3 in amino acids: CASSPTGQYEQFF. The CDR3 coding sequence is TGTGCCAGCAGCCCAACCGGACAATATGAGCAGTTCTTC.